The 12 T cell receptor beta chains below all came from one sample that was sequenced in a study of cytomegalovirus exposure and HLA in healthy donors. With 60 Vbeta and 13 Jbeta primers, the PCR was carried out. Assay: immunoSEQ multiplex PCR; the TCRdb copy retains only in-frame clones and omits some. The table for this sample gives 70,000 to 100,000 clones. Material for sequencing was PBMCs. These TCRs come from a girl aged 10 to 17 in good health and CMV-seropositive.

The gene calls are TRBV5-6 and TRBJ1-6, with 7 bases matching TRBD1. V trimming: 2 bases; J trimming: 3 bases; junction bases outside the gene matches: 2. CDR1 SGHDT and CDR2 YYEEEE come from the germline V gene. The CDR3 totals 15 residues. CDR3 sequence: CASSLGTVYNSPLHF. As DNA, the CDR3 is TGTGCCAGCAGCTTAGGGACAGTCTATAATTCACCCCTCCACTTT.

The rearrangement joins TRBV13 to TRBJ1-1; TRBD1 matches at 8 bases. The CDR3 spans 14 residues. V lost 3 bases and J lost 1; bases outside the gene matches: 1. Germline V CDR1 and CDR2: PRHDT, FYEKMQ (reference sequence). The CDR3 loop reads CASSFGTGNTEAFF. The CDR3 DNA follows: TGTGCCAGCAGCTTCGGGACAGGGAACACTGAAGCTTTCTTT.

The chain carries TRBV5-1 and TRBJ2-3; maybe TRBD1 (5 bases). Germline V gene lookup returns CDR1 SGHRS and CDR2 YFSETQ. V lost 4 bases, J lost 0 bases, and 12 bases lay in between. CDR3 length: 15 amino acids. This CDR3 reads CASSRWTSSTDTQYF. CDR3 bases: TGCGCCAGCAGCCGATGGACATCTAGCACAGATACGCAGTATTTT.

This chain connects TRBV4-1 to TRBJ1-1, with unresolved D. Germline V gene data show CDR1 as MGHRA and CDR2 as YSYEKL. The V end lost 2 bases, the J end lost 5 bases, and 12 bases lay between the germline ends. This CDR3 has 14 amino acids. The CDR3 DNA reads TGCGCCAGCAGCCAATCCCAATCCATTACTGAAGCTTTCTTT. Its protein is CASSQSQSITEAFF.

The rearrangement links TRBV18 to TRBJ2-5, with D tentatively TRBD1 (7 bases). V lost 3 bases, J lost 4 bases, and 12 bases lay in between. The CDR3 length is 14 residues. Looked up from germline, CDR1 is KGHSH and CDR2 is LQKENI. The CDR3 bases are TGTGCCAGCTCACCGAACCAGGGGGGAGAGACCCAGTACTTC. Residues: CASSPNQGGETQYF.

This chain links TRBV18 with TRBJ2-5, with 8 bases fitting TRBD2. V gave up 3 bases and J gave up 1 base; unmatched junction bases: 4. The germline gives CDR1 KGHSH, CDR2 LQKENI. The CDR3 sequence is 15 residues long. DNA of the CDR3: TGTGCCAGCTCACCCTCGGGGGGGGTCCAAGAGACCCAGTACTTC. Translation gives CASSPSGGVQETQYF.

The chain uses TRBV28 and TRBJ1-1; 9 bases are shared with TRBD1. This CDR3 has 15 amino acids. J was trimmed by 4 bases and V by 10 bases; bases with no gene match: 13. Germline V lookup: CDR1 MDHEN, CDR2 SYDVKM. CDR3 protein: CATVPPGQGSTEAFF. CDR3 coding DNA: TGTGCCACCGTTCCTCCGGGACAGGGTTCCACTGAAGCTTTCTTT.

CDR3 sequence (DNA): TGTGCCAGCAGCTTAGATGGAAAGGGGCTTGGCTACACCTTC. Its protein product is CASSLDGKGLGYTF. The chain couples TRBV11-2 to TRBJ1-2; D is possibly TRBD1 (5 bases). CDR3 length: 14 residues. V lost 0 bases to trimming and J lost 7 bases, with 12 bases between them. CDR1 is SGHAT, CDR2 FQNNGV, per germline.

The chain employs TRBV2 and TRBJ1-2; 8 bases fit TRBD1. With V trimmed by 1 base and J by 8 bases, 6 bases remained unmatched. The CDR3 totals 14 residues. Germline V gene sequence: CDR1 SNHLY, CDR2 FYNNEI. This chain's CDR3 is CASSEVEGQVGYTF. Here the CDR3 DNA reads TGTGCCAGCAGTGAAGTGGAGGGACAGGTGGGCTACACCTTC.

The chain has TRBV9 and TRBJ1-5, with 7 bases that match TRBD1. The CDR3 contains 14 residues. The V and J ends lost 3 bases and 7 bases, in that order; junction bases with no gene match: 7. Germline-derived CDR1 and CDR2 are SGDLS and YYNGEE. The CDR3 here is CASSGGTVSQPQHF. In DNA, the CDR3 is TGTGCCAGCAGCGGAGGGACAGTTAGCCAGCCCCAGCATTTT. The variable domain in full, with the rest retrieved from reference TRBV9 and TRBJ1-5, is DSGVTQTPKHLITATGQRVTLRCSPRSGDLSVYWYQQSLDQGLQFLIQYYNGEERAKGNILERFSAQQFPDLHSELNLSSLELGDSALYFCASSGGTVSQPQHFGDGTRLSIL.

The chain combines TRBV5-1 with TRBJ1-4; tentatively, D is TRBD1 (6 bases). Trimming stripped 8 bases from V and 6 bases from J, with 17 bases between. Germline V gene lookup returns CDR1 SGHRS and CDR2 YFSETQ. There are 14 residues in the CDR3. CDR3 protein: CASYSGAEDEKLFF. CDR3 bases: TGCGCCAGTTACTCAGGGGCCGAAGATGAAAAACTGTTTTTT.

A remark on this clone: The sample carries other DNA sequences with the same CDR3. This sequence joins TRBV5-1 and TRBJ1-5; no clear D. The CDR3 is 15 amino acids. The V end was cut by 0 bases, the J end by 1 base, with 8 bases between. CDR1 and CDR2 (germline): SGHRS, YFSETQ. This CDR3 reads CASSLDSGSNQPQHF. CDR3 DNA sequence: TGCGCCAGCAGCTTGGATTCGGGGAGCAATCAGCCCCAGCATTTT.